These 27 T cell receptor beta chains were all obtained from the same sample, sequenced in a study of vaccination and CD4 T cells after COVID-19. Documented treatment: roughly 10-day PBMC culture with coronavirus spike peptide pools or control peptides (ViraFEST assay). Their cognate antigens are unknown. The Oncomine TCR Beta short-read assay was what sequenced the DNA obtained from cultured CD4+ T cells. TCRdb passed the PCR reads through MiXCR, listing each CDR3 protein once. Of 20,000 to 25,000 distinct CDR3 sequences listed, 60% are singletons. This sample comprised CD4+ T cells from blood, cultured in vitro, obtained after SARS-CoV-2 vaccination. These receptor sequences come from a human donor who received a COVID-19 vaccine.

In this sample, this clonotype is large (0.1 to 1%). This sequence joins TRBV25-1 and TRBJ1-6; D perhaps matches TRBD1 (6 bases). The CDR3 has 15 amino acids. The ends were cut back, 3 bases at V and 6 bases at J, with 12 bases in the middle. CDR1 and CDR2 from the germline V gene are MGHDK and SYGVNS. CDR3 nucleotides: TGTGCCAGCAGTGACCCCTGGGGGGCTAATTCACCCCTCCACTTT. Translated: CASSDPWGANSPLHF.

The gene calls are TRBV19 and TRBJ2-5, with TRBD2 identical over 10 bases. Germline CDR1 reads LNHDA; CDR2 reads SQIVND (reference sequence). Trimming removed 3 bases from V and 5 bases from J; junction bases left unmatched: 6. This CDR3 region has 15 residues. The DNA of the CDR3 is TGTGCCAGTAGTATGAGCGGGGGGGCGGGGGAGACCCAGTACTTC. Protein product: CASSMSGGAGETQYF.

The genes are TRBV6-1 and TRBJ1-1; 8 bases line up with TRBD1. Germline CDR1 is MNHNS and CDR2 is SASEGT. The CDR3 is 15 amino acids. Trimming took 6 bases from V and 1 from J; bases not matched to a gene: 7. CDR3 sequence: CASRTGEYENTEAFF. The CDR3 DNA is TGTGCCAGCAGGACAGGGGAATATGAGAACACTGAAGCTTTCTTT.

The chain carries TRBV30 and TRBJ2-3; 7 bases match TRBD2. The V gene end was trimmed by 0 bases and the J gene end by 0 bases; junction bases not matched to a gene: 3. From germline, CDR1 is GTSNPN and CDR2 SVGIG (reference sequence). CDR3 length: 15 amino acids. The CDR3 loop reads CAWSVGGDSTDTQYF. The CDR3 DNA is TGTGCCTGGAGTGTTGGGGGGGATAGCACAGATACGCAGTATTTT.

J is TRBJ2-7 and V is TRBV6-2 or TRBV6-3; D remains ambiguous. CDR3 size: 14 residues. The germline gives CDR1 MNHEY, CDR2 SVGEGT. Deletions cut 5 bases from V and 7 bases from J, with 18 bases between. As DNA, the CDR3 is TGTGCCAGCAGTCCGTACGGCCTTCGAGGAGAGCAGTACTTC. It codes for CASSPYGLRGEQYF.

This clonotype was found a few times. This chain links TRBV27 with TRBJ2-2, with unresolved D. The CDR3 has 14 amino acids. V lost 2 bases, J lost 1 base, and 5 bases lay in between. CDR1 and CDR2 from the germline V gene are MNHEY and SMNVEV (reference sequence). The CDR3 nucleotides are TGTGCCAGCAGTTTACAGGAGAACACCGGGGAGCTGTTTTTT. This encodes CASSLQENTGELFF.

The V and J genes are TRBV6-1 and TRBJ2-3, with D perhaps matching TRBD1 or TRBD2 (5 bases each). The CDR3 totals 13 residues. Deletions cut 10 bases from V and 4 bases from J, with 15 bases between. Germline lookup yields CDR1 MNHNS and CDR2 SASEGT. The CDR3 loop reads CAISGGSADTQYF. In DNA, the CDR3 is TGTGCCATCTCTGGGGGTTCAGCAGATACGCAGTATTTT.

The table lists this clonotype with a few counts. The chain couples TRBV7-9 to TRBJ2-3; D is ambiguous. Germline V gene data show CDR1 as SEHNR and CDR2 as FQNEAQ (reference sequence). V lost 3 bases and J 0 bases, leaving 4 bases between the germline ends. The CDR3 has 13 residues. CDR3 protein: CASSFGSTDTQYF. The CDR3, as DNA: TGTGCCAGCAGCTTCGGGAGCACAGATACGCAGTATTTT.

The CDR3 here is CASSLQGAANEKLFF. The CDR3 DNA is TGTGCCAGCAGTTTACAGGGGGCGGCTAATGAAAAACTGTTTTTT. This chain uses TRBV6-5 with TRBJ1-4; 9 bases are shared with TRBD1. J was trimmed by 3 bases and V by 4 bases; bases with no gene match: 3. The CDR3 contains 15 residues. The germline gives CDR1 MNHEY, CDR2 SVGAGI.

V gene TRBV5-5 combines with J gene TRBJ1-1, with D possibly matching TRBD1 (5 bases). The germline V and J ends were trimmed by 2 bases and 7 bases, with 12 bases remaining between them. The CDR3 is 13 amino acids. Germline values: CDR1 SGHKS, CDR2 YYEKEE (reference sequence). The CDR3, as DNA: TGTGCCAGCAGCTTCGGGGGGTCGGGTGAAGCTTTCTTT. This translates into CASSFGGSGEAFF.

The V and J genes are TRBV2 and TRBJ1-5; 10 nucleotides line up with TRBD1. Germline V gives CDR1 SNHLY, CDR2 FYNNEI. This CDR3 comprises 15 residues. V gave up 7 bases and J gave up 2 bases; unmatched junction bases: 5. The CDR3: CASIPGTGGNQPQHF. The CDR3 DNA follows: TGTGCCAGCATCCCCGGGACAGGGGGCAATCAGCCCCAGCATTTT. The entire variable domain, with the rest obtained from reference TRBV2 and TRBJ1-5, is as follows: EPEVTQTPSHQVTQMGQEVILRCVPISNHLYFYWYRQILGQKVEFLVSFYNNEISEKSEIFDDQFSVERPDGSNFTLKIRSTKLEDSAMYFCASIPGTGGNQPQHFGDGTRLSIL.

The CDR3: CASSLERRETQYF. In DNA, the CDR3 is TGTGCCAGCAGCTTAGAGCGTCGTGAGACCCAGTACTTC. The chain joins TRBV11-3 to TRBJ2-5; no clear D gene. V was pared by 0 bases and J by 5 bases, with 7 bases between. The CDR3 has 13 amino acids. Germline V gene sequence: CDR1 SGHNT, CDR2 YENEEA.

The V call is TRBV7-9, the J call TRBJ1-2; no firm D call. Germline V gene sequence: CDR1 SEHNR, CDR2 FQNEAQ (reference sequence). The CDR3 is made up of 13 amino acids. Trimming stripped 2 bases from V and 3 bases from J, with 7 bases between. The CDR3 loop reads CASSLSGDYGYTF. CDR3 in DNA: TGTGCCAGCAGCTTATCGGGTGACTATGGCTACACCTTC.

There are a few counts of this clonotype. This rearrangement joins TRBV7-3 to TRBJ2-7, with TRBD2 as a possible D gene (5 bases). The germline V gene has CDR1 SGHTA and CDR2 FQGTGA. V dropped 2 bases and J dropped 0 bases, with 11 bases sitting between them. The CDR3 runs to 15 residues. CDR3 residues: CASSLEVGSSYEQYF. The CDR3 DNA is TGTGCCAGCAGCTTAGAAGTTGGGAGCTCCTACGAGCAGTACTTC.

This clonotype was detected only a few times. The rearrangement joins TRBV2 to TRBJ1-2; no clear D. Trimming took off 10 bases at V and 6 bases at J, with 24 bases between the two ends. The CDR3 totals 15 residues. CDR1 and CDR2 from the germline V gene are SNHLY and FYNNEI. DNA for the CDR3: TGTGCCACCGCTGATACGGCGGCACTATCTGATGGCTACACCTTC. Its protein product is CATADTAALSDGYTF.

The chain combines TRBV20-1 with TRBJ2-3, with 15 bases that match TRBD2. J was trimmed by 2 bases and V by 2 bases; bases with no gene match: 8. This CDR3 region has 18 residues. Germline V gives CDR1 DFQATT, CDR2 SNEGSKA (reference sequence). The CDR3 sequence: CSARLGWTSGGATDTQYF. The CDR3 DNA follows: TGCAGTGCTAGATTGGGGTGGACTAGCGGGGGGGCCACAGATACGCAGTATTTT.

For this clonotype: At one end, the junction sequence differs from germline, possibly due to a read error. The CDR3 loop reads CSVLQGGSTEAFF. As DNA, the CDR3 is TGTAGCGTATTACAGGGGGGTAGCACTGAAGCTTTCTTT. This rearrangement joins TRBV29-1 to TRBJ1-1; 8 nucleotides agree with TRBD1. Looked up from germline, CDR1 is SQVTM and CDR2 is ANQGSEA. There are 13 residues in the CDR3.

The chain recombines TRBV19 with TRBJ1-5; 11 positions match TRBD1. Germline V gene sequence: CDR1 LNHDA, CDR2 SQIVND (reference sequence). The CDR3 has 15 residues. V was pared by 3 bases and J by 2 bases, with 0 bases of the junction left unmatched. The CDR3 DNA reads as TGTGCCAGTAGTATGGGACAGGGGGGCAATCAGCCCCAGCATTTT. Translating gives CASSMGQGGNQPQHF.

The J gene is TRBJ2-3, the V gene TRBV19; 9 bases are shared with TRBD2. The CDR3 covers 18 residues. V was clipped by 0 bases and J by 2 bases; unmatched bases: 9. Germline V gene sequence: CDR1 LNHDA, CDR2 SQIVND (reference sequence). DNA of the CDR3: TGTGCCAGTAGTATAGAGGGGGGACTAGCTGAGATCACAGATACGCAGTATTTT. This sequence encodes CASSIEGGLAEITDTQYF.

This sequence joins TRBV12-5 and TRBJ2-7, with D perhaps matching TRBD1 (6 bases). The CDR3 totals 13 residues. Between the trimmed V and J ends, which lost 5 bases and 4 bases, there was a span of 12 bases. Germline CDR1 LGHNT, CDR2 FRNRAP. For the CDR3, the DNA is TGTGCTAGTGGTCCCACAGGGAAGTACGAGCAGTACTTC. Translated: CASGPTGKYEQYF.

In this sample, this clonotype turned up once. The chain couples TRBV11-3 to TRBJ1-5; 7 bases align to TRBD1. The CDR3 loop spans 13 amino acids. Germline CDR1 reads SGHNT; CDR2 reads YENEEA. Trimming cost V 4 bases and J 10 bases; bases outside gene matches: 7. This CDR3 reads CASSSTTGTPQHF. CDR3 nucleotides: TGTGCCAGCAGCTCAACGACAGGGACACCCCAGCATTTT. The full variable domain, completed using reference TRBV11-3 and TRBJ1-5, is EAGVVQSPRYKIIEKKQPVAFWCNPISGHNTLYWYLQNLGQGPELLIRYENEEAVDDSQLPKDRFSAERLKGVDSTLKIQPAELGDSAVYLCASSSTTGTPQHFGDGTRLSIL.

The chain uses TRBV24-1 and TRBJ2-3; 8 bases map to TRBD1. CDR1 and CDR2 from the germline V gene are KGHDR and SFDVKD. The CDR3 runs to 13 residues. V gave up 5 bases and J gave up 3 bases; unmatched junction bases: 0. CDR3 region: CATSGQGTDTQYF. DNA for the CDR3: TGTGCCACCAGTGGACAGGGGACAGATACGCAGTATTTT.

A few counts support this clonotype. This sequence joins TRBV6-1 and TRBJ1-6; D is uncertain. V dropped 5 bases and J dropped 8 bases, with 16 bases sitting between them. The germline CDR1 and CDR2 sequences are MNHNS and SASEGT. The CDR3 is 15 amino acids. Here the CDR3 reads CASSPREGGYSPLHF. As DNA, the CDR3 is TGTGCCAGCAGTCCCCGGGAAGGCGGGTATTCACCCCTCCACTTT.

This chain joins TRBV20-1 and TRBJ1-2; D unclear. Germline V gene data show CDR1 as DFQATT and CDR2 as SNEGSKA (reference sequence). The ends were cut back, 3 bases at V and 4 bases at J, with 12 bases in the middle. This CDR3 region has 13 residues. The CDR3: CSARIDISYGYTF. As DNA, the CDR3 is TGCAGTGCTAGGATCGACATTTCCTATGGCTACACCTTC.

This clonotype has just a few counts. DNA of the CDR3: TGTGCCGGATCTGGACAGGCAAATCAGCCCCAGCATTTT. As protein: CAGSGQANQPQHF. The V and J genes are TRBV19 and TRBJ1-5; 7 nucleotides agree with TRBD1. J was trimmed by 4 bases and V by 11 bases; bases with no gene match: 8. The CDR3 spans 13 residues. From germline, CDR1 is LNHDA and CDR2 SQIVND (reference sequence). The entire variable domain, with the rest obtained from reference TRBV19 and TRBJ1-5, is as follows: DGGITQSPKYLFRKEGQNVTLSCEQNLNHDAMYWYRQDPGQGLRLIYYSQIVNDFQKGDIAEGYSVSREKKESFPLTVTSAQKNPTAFYLCAGSGQANQPQHFGDGTRLSIL.

This chain links TRBV7-6 with TRBJ2-7; 10 nucleotides align to TRBD1. The length of the CDR3 is 14 residues. CDR1 and CDR2 (germline): SGHVS, FNYEAQ. Trimming cost V 3 bases and J 2 bases; bases outside gene matches: 1. CDR3 amino acids: CASSFGTGAYEQYF. The CDR3 nucleotides read TGTGCCAGCAGCTTCGGGACAGGGGCCTACGAGCAGTACTTC.

The sample holds a few counts of this clonotype. V gene TRBV15 combines with J gene TRBJ1-1, with D unclear. V lost 0 bases and J 1 base, leaving 18 bases between the germline ends. This CDR3 has 18 amino acids. CDR1 is LNHNV and CDR2 is YYDKDF in the germline V gene (reference sequence). DNA for the CDR3: TGTGCCACCAGCAGAGATCTATTATTAGGGTCCTCGAACACTGAAGCTTTCTTT. This translates into CATSRDLLLGSSNTEAFF.